This T cell receptor beta chain was found in a study of T cells after posttransplantation cyclophosphamide. Study observations and caveats: Donor CD8+ memory clones often dominated recipient blood repertoires at later times.

Germline CDR1 MNHEY, CDR2 SVGAGI. Trimming removed 8 bases at V and 4 bases at J, with 12 bases between. This CDR3 is built from 13 residues. Methotrexate plus calcineurin inhibitor accompanied controls' myeloablative marrow transplants; sampling was 1 year later. Repertoires were generated with immunoSEQ multiplex PCR, while TCRdb's copy carries only in-frame clones and drops some. The table has some 5,000 clones, about four fifths seen once; the top ten hold 20% to 25%. Only one count was recorded for this clone. Its antigen is undetermined. The clonotype originates from a male patient aged 40-55 years who received an allogeneic stem cell transplant from an unrelated donor, was CMV-positive, and had chronic GVHD only. The graft donor may account for some of the T cells. The V call is TRBV6-5, the J call TRBJ2-1; TRBD1 is a possible D gene (6 bases). The specimen was PBMCs, collected after an allogeneic stem cell transplant with a calcineurin inhibitor and methotrexate. The CDR3 is CASWDNHYNEQFF. Here the CDR3 DNA reads TGTGCCAGCTGGGACAACCATTACAATGAGCAGTTCTTC.